This TCR beta chain was obtained from a study of blood T cell repertoires in COVID-19. The CDR3 is 14 residues long. Germline V lookup: CDR1 LGHDT, CDR2 YNNKEL (reference sequence). Between the trimmed V and J ends, which lost 6 bases and 5 bases, there was a span of 16 bases. A single count supports this clone. Assay used: immunoSEQ multiplex PCR; TCRdb lists only in-frame clones, some missing. The profile shows about 250,000 clones, about 89% of them singletons. The rearrangement links TRBV3-1 (or the pseudogene TRBV3-2) to TRBJ1-2; TRBD1 might be the D (5 bases). This receptor was obtained from a man aged 25 to 45 with acute or convalescent COVID-19. Sequencing used peripheral blood. As DNA, the CDR3 is TGTGCCAGCAGTCCCAGACTGGGGGGTTATGGCTACACCTTC. This translates into CASSPRLGGYGYTF.